The source of this T cell receptor (beta chain) is a study of lymphopenia after photon versus proton radiotherapy. Study-level findings and limits: Proton therapy kept repertoires fairly stable, unlike photons, which gained effector/memory cells.

About this clone: The target antigen is unknown.

The CDR3 consists of 18 residues. J gave up 6 bases and V 2 bases, and 13 bases lay outside the gene matches. CDR1 is SGHTA, CDR2 FQGNSA, per germline. Data came from immunoSEQ multiplex PCR; TCRdb stores just in-frame clones and leaves some out. The sample holds 65,000 to 85,000 clones, around 92% seen once. This chain links TRBV7-2 with TRBJ2-2, with 9 bases matching TRBD2. The receptor was isolated from a woman aged 40 to 49 with cholangiocarcinoma. Sequencing used peripheral blood, obtained from a patient treated with photon-based radiotherapy. CDR3 in amino acids: CASSLIAAGGGQPGELFF. The DNA of the CDR3 is TGTGCCAGCAGCTTAATTGCAGCGGGAGGAGGTCAACCCGGGGAGCTGTTTTTT.